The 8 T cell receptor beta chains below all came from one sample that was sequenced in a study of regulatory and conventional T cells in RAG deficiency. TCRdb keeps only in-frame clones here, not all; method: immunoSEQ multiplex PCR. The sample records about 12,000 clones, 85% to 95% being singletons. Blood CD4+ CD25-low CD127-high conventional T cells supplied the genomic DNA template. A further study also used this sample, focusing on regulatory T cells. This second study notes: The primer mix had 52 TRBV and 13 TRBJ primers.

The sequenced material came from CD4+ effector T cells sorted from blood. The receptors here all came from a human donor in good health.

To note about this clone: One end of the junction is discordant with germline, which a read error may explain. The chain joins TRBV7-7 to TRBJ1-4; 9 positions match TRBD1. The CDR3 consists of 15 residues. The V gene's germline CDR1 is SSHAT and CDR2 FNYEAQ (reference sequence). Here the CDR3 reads CASSLGDRVGEKLFF. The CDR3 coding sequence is TGTGCTAGCAGCTTAGGGGACAGGGTCGGTGAAAAACTGTTTTTT.

The CDR3 here is CASSQVDGGTSGTRSNEQFF. The CDR3 nucleotides are TGCGCCAGCAGCCAAGTGGACGGCGGGACTAGCGGGACACGTTCCAATGAGCAGTTCTTC. The chain combines TRBV4-1 with TRBJ2-1, with 13 positions matching TRBD2. The CDR3 is 20 residues long. CDR1 is MGHRA and CDR2 is YSYEKL in the germline V gene. V dropped 1 base and J dropped 6; count of bases not matched to a gene: 15.

The CDR3 DNA follows: TGTGCCAGCAGTAAGGGACAGAGGAACACTGAAGCTTTCTTT. As protein: CASSKGQRNTEAFF. The chain carries TRBV2 and TRBJ1-1, with 7 bases aligning to TRBD1. The CDR3 totals 14 residues. Germline V gives CDR1 SNHLY, CDR2 FYNNEI. V gave up 5 bases and J gave up 1 base; unmatched junction bases: 4. Full variable domain (missing parts from reference TRBV2 and TRBJ1-1): EPEVTQTPSHQVTQMGQEVILRCVPISNHLYFYWYRQILGQKVEFLVSFYNNEISEKSEIFDDQFSVERPDGSNFTLKIRSTKLEDSAMYFCASSKGQRNTEAFFGQGTRLTVV.

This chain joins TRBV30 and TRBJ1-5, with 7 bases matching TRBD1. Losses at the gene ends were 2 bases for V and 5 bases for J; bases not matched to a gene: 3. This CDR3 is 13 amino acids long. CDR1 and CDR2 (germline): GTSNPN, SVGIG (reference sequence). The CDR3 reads CAWSPGGDQPQHF. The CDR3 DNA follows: TGTGCCTGGAGTCCAGGGGGGGATCAGCCCCAGCATTTT.

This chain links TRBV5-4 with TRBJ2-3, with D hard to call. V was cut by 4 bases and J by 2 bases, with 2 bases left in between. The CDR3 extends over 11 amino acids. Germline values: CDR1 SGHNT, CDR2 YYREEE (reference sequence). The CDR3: CASSITDTQYF. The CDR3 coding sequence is TGTGCCAGCAGCATCACAGATACGCAGTATTTT.

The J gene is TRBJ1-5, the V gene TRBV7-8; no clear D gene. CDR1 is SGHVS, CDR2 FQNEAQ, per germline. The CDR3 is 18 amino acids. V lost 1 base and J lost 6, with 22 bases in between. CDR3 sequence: CASSLDVVGRVVPQPQHF. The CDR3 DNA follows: TGTGCCAGCAGCTTAGATGTGGTCGGGCGGGTGGTCCCTCAGCCCCAGCATTTT.

DNA for the CDR3: TGTGCCAGCAGCCAAGATCTCATGGCGGGAGGTGAGACCCAGTACTTC. Amino acids: CASSQDLMAGGETQYF. The V and J genes are TRBV4-2 and TRBJ2-5; TRBD2 agrees at 8 bases. Germline V gene sequence: CDR1 LGHNA, CDR2 YNFKEQ. This CDR3 is built from 16 residues. V lost 0 bases, J lost 5 bases, and 8 bases stayed unmatched.

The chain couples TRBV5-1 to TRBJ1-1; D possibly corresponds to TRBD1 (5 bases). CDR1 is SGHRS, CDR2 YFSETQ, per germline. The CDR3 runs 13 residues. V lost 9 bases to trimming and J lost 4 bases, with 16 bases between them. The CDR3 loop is CATRGGGGTEAFF. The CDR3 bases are TGCGCCACGCGCGGGGGTGGGGGCACTGAAGCTTTCTTT.